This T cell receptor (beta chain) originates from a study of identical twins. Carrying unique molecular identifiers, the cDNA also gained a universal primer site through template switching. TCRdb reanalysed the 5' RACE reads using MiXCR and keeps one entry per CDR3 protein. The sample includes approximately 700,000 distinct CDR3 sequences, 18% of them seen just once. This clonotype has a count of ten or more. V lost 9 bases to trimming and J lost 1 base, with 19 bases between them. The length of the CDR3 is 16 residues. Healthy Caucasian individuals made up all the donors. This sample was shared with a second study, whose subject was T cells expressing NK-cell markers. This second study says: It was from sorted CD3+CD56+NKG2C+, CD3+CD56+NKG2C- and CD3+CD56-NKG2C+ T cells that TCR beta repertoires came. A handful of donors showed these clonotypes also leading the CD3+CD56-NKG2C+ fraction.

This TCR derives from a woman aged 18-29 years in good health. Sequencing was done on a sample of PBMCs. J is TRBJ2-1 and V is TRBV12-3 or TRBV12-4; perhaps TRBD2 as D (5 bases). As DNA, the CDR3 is TGTGCCAGTTCAATCGGGGTTCAGTCGTCCTACAATGAGCAGTTCTTC. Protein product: CASSIGVQSSYNEQFF.